This entry lists 18 T cell receptor beta chains sequenced from one sample in a study of blood T cell repertoires in COVID-19. The table came from immunoSEQ multiplex PCR; TCRdb's copy has only in-frame clones and leaves some out. Here the sample spans around 70,000 clones, just under 80% being singletons. The sequenced sample was peripheral blood. The receptor set was obtained from a human donor in a cohort sampled during active COVID-19.

The chain recombines TRBV7-9 with TRBJ2-7, with 9 bases matching TRBD2. CDR1 and CDR2 (germline): SEHNR, FQNEAQ (reference sequence). This CDR3 is 16 amino acids long. With 6 bases clipped from V and 5 bases from J, the junction kept 14 bases outside the gene matches. CDR3 sequence reads: CASRPRPGTSFDEQYF. The CDR3 nucleotides read TGTGCCAGCAGACCTAGACCAGGGACTAGCTTTGACGAGCAGTACTTC.

The V call is TRBV19, the J call TRBJ1-4; 7 positions match TRBD1. The V and J ends lost 9 bases and 3 bases, in that order; junction bases with no gene match: 19. CDR1 and CDR2 (germline): LNHDA, SQIVND (reference sequence). The CDR3 contains 18 residues. The CDR3 loop reads CARMTGSEPPTPNEKLFF. The CDR3 DNA sequence: TGTGCCAGAATGACAGGGTCAGAACCCCCTACCCCTAATGAAAAACTGTTTTTT.

The rearrangement links TRBV5-6 to TRBJ2-7; TRBD2 might be the D (5 bases). The CDR3 is 13 amino acids. The germline CDR1 and CDR2 sequences are SGHDT and YYEEEE. Deletions cut 4 bases from V and 4 bases from J, with 12 bases between. CDR3 region: CASSRVTGYEQYF. CDR3 nucleotides: TGTGCCAGCAGCCGCGTTACGGGGTACGAGCAGTACTTC.

The chain has TRBV7-9 and TRBJ1-2; unclear D gene. This CDR3 has 15 residues. V lost 1 base and J lost 0, with 9 bases in between. CDR1 and CDR2 from the germline V gene are SEHNR and FQNEAQ (reference sequence). DNA of the CDR3: TGTGCCAGCAGCTTAGAGACATGGGCTAACTATGGCTACACCTTC. Encoded protein: CASSLETWANYGYTF.

The chain combines TRBV6-2 or TRBV6-3 with TRBJ2-7; D unresolved. The CDR3 loop spans 13 amino acids. Germline V lookup: CDR1 MNHEY, CDR2 SVGEGT. V dropped 0 bases and J dropped 3 bases, with 6 bases sitting between them. The CDR3 nucleotides are TGTGCCAGCAGTTACTCGACAAGCTACGAGCAGTACTTC. Translation: CASSYSTSYEQYF.

The J gene is TRBJ2-4, the V gene TRBV3-1 (or the pseudogene TRBV3-2), with 15 bases aligning to TRBD2. Germline lookup yields CDR1 LGHDT and CDR2 YNNKEL (reference sequence). The trim removed 3 bases at V and 0 bases at J, leaving 3 bases unmatched. The CDR3 contains 18 residues. This CDR3 is CASSHGTSGRLAKNIQYF. The CDR3 DNA reads TGTGCCAGCAGCCATGGGACTAGCGGGAGGCTAGCCAAAAACATTCAGTACTTC.

The chain joins TRBV4-3 to TRBJ2-7, with TRBD2 matching 11 bases. The V segment lost 4 bases and the J segment 1 base; nucleotides outside the gene matches: 6. CDR3 length: 16 amino acids. The germline V gene encodes CDR1 LGHNA and CDR2 YSLEER. In DNA form, the CDR3 reads TGCGCCAGCAGCCGGGGGACTAGCGGCCCTTCCTACGAGCAGTACTTC. This gives the protein CASSRGTSGPSYEQYF.

V usage is TRBV11-3 and J usage is TRBJ2-2, with TRBD2 identical over 9 bases. The CDR3 totals 15 residues. The germline CDR1 and CDR2 sequences are SGHNT and YENEEA. V gave up 5 bases and J gave up 1 base; unmatched junction bases: 2. The CDR3: CASSAGGENTGELFF. CDR3 bases: TGTGCCAGCAGCGCGGGGGGGGAGAACACCGGGGAGCTGTTTTTT.

This chain links TRBV24-1 with TRBJ1-1; perhaps TRBD1 as D (6 bases). The CDR3 has 14 residues. Germline values: CDR1 KGHDR, CDR2 SFDVKD. Trimming pared 8 bases from V and 2 bases from J, leaving 14 bases between. The CDR3 spells CATKGGGGNTEAFF. DNA for the CDR3: TGTGCCACCAAGGGCGGGGGCGGAAACACTGAAGCTTTCTTT.

J is TRBJ2-7 and V is TRBV28, with 9 nucleotides matching TRBD1. V gave up 6 bases and J gave up 4 bases; unmatched junction bases: 7. CDR1 and CDR2 (germline): MDHEN, SYDVKM. This CDR3 is 14 amino acids long. The CDR3 sequence: CASRLGTGSYEQYF. The DNA for the CDR3 is TGTGCCAGCAGACTCGGGACAGGGTCGTACGAGCAGTACTTC.

The genes are TRBV11-1 and TRBJ2-1; 8 nucleotides match TRBD1. With V trimmed by 1 base and J by 6 bases, 8 bases remained unmatched. The CDR3 length is 16 residues. Germline lookup yields CDR1 SGHAT and CDR2 FQDESV (reference sequence). CDR3 DNA: TGTGCCAGCAGCTTAGGACGGGGGACAGGAGGCAATGAGCAGTTCTTC. This sequence encodes CASSLGRGTGGNEQFF.

CDR3 residues: CASSPKRPGGGFTDTQYF. The CDR3 bases are TGTGCCAGCTCACCAAAGAGGCCAGGGGGCGGTTTCACAGATACGCAGTATTTT. V gene TRBV18 combines with J gene TRBJ2-3; 8 bases map to TRBD1. Germline-derived CDR1 and CDR2 are KGHSH and LQKENI. There are 18 residues in the CDR3. V dropped 2 bases and J dropped 2; count of bases not matched to a gene: 12.

The chain combines TRBV4-3 with TRBJ2-1; the D gene is possibly TRBD2 (6 bases). Trimming cost V 1 base and J 0 bases, with 13 bases left between them. The germline gives CDR1 LGHNA, CDR2 YSLEER. The CDR3 length is 17 residues. This CDR3 is CASSQAPPGSSYNEQFF. CDR3 sequence (DNA): TGCGCCAGCAGCCAAGCTCCCCCCGGGAGCTCCTACAATGAGCAGTTCTTC.

This clone has just a few counts. The chain couples TRBV10-3 to TRBJ2-2; 13 positions agree with TRBD2. Trimming removed 4 bases from V and 4 bases from J; junction bases left unmatched: 0. CDR3 length: 15 amino acids. CDR1 and CDR2 from the germline V gene are ENHRY and SYGVKD. CDR3 in amino acids: CAISGLAGGTGELFF. CDR3 in DNA: TGTGCCATCAGTGGACTAGCGGGAGGCACCGGGGAGCTGTTTTTT.

This chain connects TRBV24-1 to TRBJ1-2, with 10 bases that match TRBD1. Germline V lookup: CDR1 KGHDR, CDR2 SFDVKD. Losses at the gene ends were 5 bases for V and 2 bases for J; bases not matched to a gene: 1. This CDR3 contains 14 residues. CDR3 coding DNA: TGTGCCACCAGTGGGGACAGGGGAAACTATGGCTACACCTTC. Protein: CATSGDRGNYGYTF.

The V gene is TRBV4-3, the J gene TRBJ1-1; TRBD1 matches at 10 bases. J gave up 5 bases and V 3 bases, and 12 bases lay outside the gene matches. The CDR3 contains 17 residues. Germline V gives CDR1 LGHNA, CDR2 YSLEER. The CDR3 sequence: CASSQGPGQGLGTEAFF. CDR3 in DNA: TGCGCCAGCAGCCAGGGGCCGGGACAGGGGCTTGGAACTGAAGCTTTCTTT.

The chain links TRBV23-1 to TRBJ2-7; perhaps TRBD1 as D (6 bases). TRBV23-1 is assigned to the ORF class and has an uncertain function. This CDR3 is built from 17 residues. The ends were cut back, 8 bases at V and 1 base at J, with 24 bases in the middle. CDR3 loop: CASVHRGWGTLSYEQYF. The CDR3 DNA follows: TGCGCCAGCGTACATAGGGGTTGGGGGACACTATCCTACGAGCAGTACTTC.

In this sample, this clone turned up once. J is TRBJ2-3 and V is TRBV4-3, with TRBD2 as a possible D gene (6 bases). Trimming cost V 3 bases and J 2 bases, with 6 bases left between them. CDR1 and CDR2 (germline): LGHNA, YSLEER. The CDR3 length is 13 residues. The DNA of the CDR3 is TGCGCCAGCAGCCAGGACTACACAGATACGCAGTATTTT. Its protein product is CASSQDYTDTQYF.